A selection of T cell receptor beta chains follows, all from one sample in a study of shared clonotypes between healthy human individuals. TCRdb's copy holds only in-frame clones and misses some; the assay was immunoSEQ multiplex PCR. The sample contains 2,100,000 or so clones, approximately 96% of which appear only once. Sequenced: naive CD4+ T cells sorted from blood. These receptors were taken from a man younger than 30 in good health. The CDR3 runs from the conserved cysteine through the conserved F or W. Fields, in order: V gene, J gene, CDR3 protein.

V gene: TRBV6-1; J gene: TRBJ1-3; CDR3 protein: CASGEGTGNTIYF
V gene: TRBV5-5; J gene: TRBJ2-7; CDR3 protein: CASSLGVYEQYF
V gene: TRBV7-9; J gene: TRBJ2-1; CDR3 protein: CASSLRTGIHEQFF
V gene: TRBV7-2; J gene: TRBJ1-1; CDR3 protein: CASSVRGNTEAFF
V gene: TRBV7-8; J gene: TRBJ2-7; CDR3 protein: CASSLKAGSSYEQYF
V gene: TRBV2; J gene: TRBJ2-1; CDR3 protein: CASSLSLYEQFF
V gene: TRBV19; J gene: TRBJ2-3; CDR3 protein: CASSIWYRLAGTDTQYF
V gene: TRBV2; J gene: TRBJ2-5; CDR3 protein: CASSQDREETQYF
V gene: TRBV5-8; J gene: TRBJ2-1; CDR3 protein: CASSFPVGGPYNEQFF
V gene: TRBV6-1; J gene: TRBJ1-1; CDR3 protein: CASSDSGGTEAFF
V gene: TRBV9; J gene: TRBJ1-4; CDR3 protein: CASSGEGAGKRGEKLFF
V gene: TRBV10-3; J gene: TRBJ2-5; CDR3 protein: CAIRGQLGEETQYF
V gene: TRBV2; J gene: TRBJ2-2; CDR3 protein: CASMGGALNTGELFF
V gene: TRBV25-1; J gene: TRBJ1-5; CDR3 protein: CASRGQGGNQPQHF
V gene: TRBV2; J gene: TRBJ1-5; CDR3 protein: CASDRGNQPQHF
V gene: TRBV19; J gene: TRBJ2-7; CDR3 protein: CASSISGTGVYEQYF
V gene: TRBV2; J gene: TRBJ2-3; CDR3 protein: CASSINRVDTQYF
V gene: TRBV7-8; J gene: TRBJ1-5; CDR3 protein: CASSLVRGNQPQHF
V gene: TRBV18; J gene: TRBJ2-5; CDR3 protein: CASSPQSQGETQYF
V gene: TRBV7-9; J gene: TRBJ2-1; CDR3 protein: CASSYGSSYNEQFF
V gene: TRBV18; J gene: TRBJ2-5; CDR3 protein: CASSPPGRQGETQYF
V gene: TRBV2; J gene: TRBJ1-6; CDR3 protein: CASSEKPTPNGNSPLHF
V gene: TRBV5-1; J gene: TRBJ1-1; CDR3 protein: CASSSGLRGTEAFF
V gene: TRBV2; J gene: TRBJ2-3; CDR3 protein: CASRLEGGLTDTQYF
V gene: TRBV5-8; J gene: TRBJ1-4; CDR3 protein: CASSLNRAEKLFF
V gene: TRBV10-1; J gene: TRBJ1-1; CDR3 protein: CASSESWQGNTEAFF
V gene: TRBV5-4; J gene: TRBJ1-6; CDR3 protein: CASSSVRGSYNSPLHF
V gene: TRBV4-1; J gene: TRBJ1-4; CDR3 protein: CASRPHRDSNEKLFF
V gene: TRBV29-1; J gene: TRBJ1-2; CDR3 protein: CSHGTGYGYTF
V gene: TRBV10-3; J gene: TRBJ2-3; CDR3 protein: CASSWGTDTQYF
V gene: TRBV9; J gene: TRBJ2-6; CDR3 protein: CASSVAVSRSGANVLTF